Presented here are 26 T cell receptor beta chains from one specimen sequenced in a study of cytomegalovirus exposure and HLA in healthy donors. Researchers ran the PCR with 60 Vbeta and 13 Jbeta primers. Assay: immunoSEQ multiplex PCR; the TCRdb copy retains only in-frame clones and omits some. The repertoire consists of 150,000 or so clones, with roughly four fifths occurring once and the leading ten covering roughly 1.4%. The sequenced sample consisted of PBMCs. Receptor source: a man aged 35 to 55 in good health and CMV-seronegative.

This clone has only one observation. V is TRBV27 and J is TRBJ2-3, with D perhaps TRBD2 (6 bases). V lost 3 bases and J lost 0, with 22 bases in between. This CDR3 spans 19 amino acids. Germline assignment: CDR1 MNHEY and CDR2 SMNVEV (reference sequence). The CDR3 DNA follows: TGTGCCAGCAGTTTCAGAGCCTCTGGTCTAGCGCCTAGCACAGATACGCAGTATTTT. It codes for CASSFRASGLAPSTDTQYF.

Regarding this clone: The same CDR3 can be traced to other DNA sequences in this sample. This chain uses TRBV4-1 with TRBJ1-3, with TRBD1 matching over 8 bases. Germline V gene sequence: CDR1 MGHRA, CDR2 YSYEKL. This CDR3 has 15 residues. Trimming cost V 3 bases and J 1 base; bases outside gene matches: 2. The CDR3 DNA sequence: TGCGCCAGCAGCCAGAGGACAGGGTCTGGAAACACCATATATTTT. It is translated as CASSQRTGSGNTIYF.

The rearrangement joins TRBV9 to TRBJ2-3, with D tentatively TRBD2 (6 bases). In germline, CDR1 is SGDLS, CDR2 YYNGEE. This CDR3 comprises 15 residues. Trimming left V 3 bases short and J 0 bases short, with 11 bases between. The chain's CDR3 is CASSATSSSTDTQYF. Here the CDR3 DNA reads TGTGCCAGCAGCGCAACTAGCAGTAGCACAGATACGCAGTATTTT.

Concerning this clone: A junction boundary mismatches the germline segment, possibly from a read error. Other DNA sequences in the sample encode the same CDR3. The chain recombines TRBV28 with TRBJ2-7, with TRBD2 matching 7 bases. The CDR3 runs to 17 residues. Germline loops: CDR1 MDHEN, CDR2 SYDVKM. The CDR3 nucleotides read TGTGCTAGCAGTTTTGCCCGACTAGCCGGGCCCACCTACGAGCAGTACTTC. This gives the protein CASSFARLAGPTYEQYF.

V is TRBV28 and J is TRBJ2-2; 7 bases map to TRBD2. CDR1 and CDR2 (germline): MDHEN, SYDVKM. The CDR3 spans 13 residues. Losses at the gene ends were 10 bases for V and 2 bases for J; bases not matched to a gene: 4. The CDR3 loop is CATGRANTGELFF. The CDR3 nucleotides read TGTGCCACAGGGAGGGCAAACACCGGGGAGCTGTTTTTT. Looking up the rest from reference TRBV28 and TRBJ2-2 gives the full variable domain: DVKVTQSSRYLVKRTGEKVFLECVQDMDHENMFWYRQDPGLGLRLIYFSYDVKMKEKGDIPEGYSVSREKKERFSLILESASTNQTSMYLCATGRANTGELFFGEGSRLTVL.

This chain connects TRBV5-6 to TRBJ2-5; D possibly corresponds to TRBD1 (6 bases). Per the germline V gene, CDR1 is SGHDT and CDR2 is YYEEEE. V shed 2 bases and J shed 2 bases, with 7 bases lying between them. The CDR3 is made up of 13 amino acids. The CDR3 DNA is TGTGCCAGCAGCTTAAGGGGGCAAGAGACCCAGTACTTC. This codes for CASSLRGQETQYF.

CDR3 coding DNA: TGTGCCAGCAGTTACGGTGGCGCCGGGGCAGATACGCAGTATTTT. This gives the protein CASSYGGAGADTQYF. The chain recombines TRBV6-5 with TRBJ2-3, with D perhaps matching TRBD2 (5 bases). Germline V CDR1 and CDR2: MNHEY, SVGAGI. CDR3 size: 15 residues. The germline V and J ends were trimmed by 2 bases and 4 bases, with 13 bases remaining between them.

This chain joins TRBV15 and TRBJ1-4, with D possibly matching TRBD1 (6 bases). V was shortened by 4 bases and J by 5 bases, with 8 bases between the two germline ends. CDR3 length: 13 amino acids. Germline CDR1 reads LNHNV; CDR2 reads YYDKDF (reference sequence). CDR3 DNA: TGTGCCACCAGCACAGGACAGAATGAAAAACTGTTTTTT. It encodes CATSTGQNEKLFF.

V and J are TRBV5-1 and TRBJ1-2; possibly TRBD1 for D (6 bases). The CDR3 sequence is 17 residues long. Per the germline V gene, CDR1 is SGHRS and CDR2 is YFSETQ. V gave up 0 bases and J gave up 8 bases, with 23 bases separating them. The CDR3 spells CASSLDRDTLGVGGYTF. In nucleotides, the CDR3 is TGCGCCAGCAGCTTGGATAGGGACACCCTCGGGGTAGGCGGCTACACCTTC.

This clone was recorded only once. The CDR3 DNA reads as TGCGCCAGCAGCCAAACCTCAGGGTACGAGCAGTACGTC. Translating gives CASSQTSGYEQYV. This sequence joins TRBV4-1 and TRBJ2-7; TRBD1 is a possible D gene (5 bases). The germline V gene encodes CDR1 MGHRA and CDR2 YSYEKL. The germline V and J ends were trimmed by 2 bases and 4 bases, with 9 bases remaining between them. CDR3 length: 13 amino acids.

The V and J genes are TRBV18 and TRBJ2-3; TRBD2 matches at 9 bases. With 0 bases clipped from V and 6 bases from J, the junction kept 4 bases outside the gene matches. This CDR3 comprises 15 residues. Germline CDR1 and CDR2: KGHSH and LQKENI. DNA of the CDR3: TGTGCCAGCTCACCACCTAGCGGGAGAACGGATACGCAGTATTTT. This translates into CASSPPSGRTDTQYF.

The sample holds a few counts of this clone. The V gene is TRBV6-5, the J gene TRBJ2-1, with TRBD2 matching over 7 bases. Germline V gene lookup returns CDR1 MNHEY and CDR2 SVGAGI. The CDR3 sequence is 13 residues long. The ends lost 0 bases at V and 10 bases at J; junction bases unmatched: 3. The CDR3 DNA follows: TGTGCCAGCAGTTACTCGGGGGGGGGAGAGCAGTTCTTC. Translated: CASSYSGGGEQFF.

In DNA, the CDR3 is TGTGCCAGCAAAGCGGACAGGGGTTTTAACTATGGCTACACCTTC. Protein sequence: CASKADRGFNYGYTF. The chain employs TRBV7-2 and TRBJ1-2; 9 positions agree with TRBD1. The length of the CDR3 is 15 residues. The J segment lost 1 base and the V segment lost 7 bases, leaving 7 bases of the junction unmatched. Germline V CDR1 and CDR2: SGHTA, FQGNSA.

This clone is termed large. Other DNA sequences from this sample encode an identical CDR3 as well. The chain joins TRBV7-6 to TRBJ1-2; TRBD1 aligns across 10 bases. V lost 5 bases, J lost 6 bases, and 6 bases stayed unmatched. The CDR3 consists of 14 residues. CDR1 and CDR2 from the germline V gene are SGHVS and FNYEAQ. CDR3 residues: CASSLGQGGDGYTF. The CDR3, as DNA: TGTGCCAGCAGCCTCGGACAGGGGGGAGATGGCTACACCTTC.

The chain joins TRBV27 to TRBJ1-4; the match to TRBD1 covers 7 bases. This CDR3 comprises 14 residues. Germline V lookup: CDR1 MNHEY, CDR2 SMNVEV (reference sequence). Trimming took 5 bases from V and 7 from J; bases not matched to a gene: 7. The DNA of the CDR3 is TGTGCCAGCAGTGTAAGGGGGCTTGGTGAAAAACTGTTTTTT. Translating it yields CASSVRGLGEKLFF.

The chain couples TRBV5-1 to TRBJ1-1, with TRBD1 matching over 8 bases. From germline, CDR1 is SGHRS and CDR2 YFSETQ. V shed 4 bases, J shed 2 bases, and the junction held 10 bases outside the gene matches. The CDR3 totals 16 residues. This CDR3 reads CASSEQGDFYNTEAFF. CDR3 coding DNA: TGCGCCAGCAGCGAACAGGGGGATTTTTATAACACTGAAGCTTTCTTT. The complete variable domain, with remaining parts taken from reference TRBV5-1 and TRBJ1-1, reads KAGVTQTPRYLIKTRGQQVTLSCSPISGHRSVSWYQQTPGQGLQFLFEYFSETQRNKGNFPGRFSGRQFSNSRSEMNVSTLELGDSALYLCASSEQGDFYNTEAFFGQGTRLTVV.

This chain links TRBV27 with TRBJ1-1; 7 bases fit TRBD1. V trimming: 6 bases; J trimming: 6 bases; junction bases outside the gene matches: 7. Germline V gives CDR1 MNHEY, CDR2 SMNVEV (reference sequence). This CDR3 contains 13 residues. The CDR3 loop reads CASRSLDRAEAFF. The CDR3 coding sequence is TGTGCCAGCAGATCTCTCGACAGGGCTGAAGCTTTCTTT.

CDR3 amino acids: CASSEYNEQYF. Written as DNA, the CDR3 is TGTGCCAGCAGTGAATATAACGAGCAGTACTTC. The chain carries TRBV2 and TRBJ2-5, with D hard to call. The assigned J gene may be wrong: the sequence end matches TRBJ2-7 better. The length of the CDR3 is 11 residues. The germline V gene has CDR1 SNHLY and CDR2 FYNNEI.

This clone has only a few counts. This chain joins TRBV7-8 and TRBJ1-5, with 7 bases lining up with TRBD1. Germline loops: CDR1 SGHVS, CDR2 FQNEAQ. The CDR3 loop spans 14 amino acids. With V trimmed by 4 bases and J by 5 bases, 5 bases remained unmatched. Here the CDR3 reads CASSSDRRDQPQHF. Here the CDR3 DNA reads TGTGCCAGCAGCTCGGACAGGCGGGATCAGCCCCAGCATTTT. Looking up the rest from reference TRBV7-8 and TRBJ1-5 gives the full variable domain: GAGVSQSPRYKVAKRGQDVALRCDPISGHVSLFWYQQALGQGPEFLTYFQNEAQLDKSGLPSDRFFAERPEGSVSTLKIQRTQQEDSAVYLCASSSDRRDQPQHFGDGTRLSIL.

In this sample, this clone turned up a few times. This chain links TRBV2 with TRBJ2-6; D gene uncertain. The V and J ends lost 7 bases and 0 bases respectively, with 10 bases between them. This CDR3 comprises 15 residues. Germline CDR1 SNHLY, CDR2 FYNNEI. The CDR3 nucleotides are TGTGCCAGCACAGGAATGCTCTCTGGGGCCAACGTCCTGACTTTC. As protein: CASTGMLSGANVLTF.

This chain uses TRBV19 with TRBJ1-4, with TRBD1 matching over 12 bases. Germline CDR1 and CDR2: LNHDA and SQIVND (reference sequence). The CDR3 has 15 amino acids. The V segment lost 5 bases and the J segment 7 bases; nucleotides outside the gene matches: 5. Here the CDR3 reads CASSDPGQGAEKLFF. CDR3 DNA: TGTGCCAGTAGTGACCCGGGACAGGGGGCTGAAAAACTGTTTTTT.

This chain connects TRBV18 to TRBJ2-7; D remains unclear. V was clipped by 4 bases and J by 3 bases, with 7 bases between them. The CDR3 length is 12 residues. Germline CDR1 is KGHSH and CDR2 is LQKENI. In nucleotides, the CDR3 is TGTGCCAGCTCACTAGGCGGCTACGAGCAGTACGTC. It yields the protein CASSLGGYEQYV.

V and J are TRBV15 and TRBJ2-5; TRBD2 aligns across 7 bases. V dropped 3 bases and J dropped 2; count of bases not matched to a gene: 9. The CDR3 is made up of 16 amino acids. Germline CDR1 reads LNHNV; CDR2 reads YYDKDF (reference sequence). The CDR3 protein is CATSRGIASGQETQYF. CDR3 nucleotide sequence: TGTGCCACCAGCAGGGGTATTGCTAGCGGACAAGAGACCCAGTACTTC.

The CDR3 loop reads CASSYSGQAAYF. The CDR3, as DNA: TGTGCCAGCAGTTACTCGGGACAAGCGGCGTACTTC. The chain links TRBV6-6 to TRBJ2-7, with D tentatively TRBD1 (6 bases). Germline values: CDR1 MNHNY, CDR2 SVGAGI (reference sequence). V was trimmed by 0 bases and J by 12 bases, leaving 12 bases between them. CDR3 length equals 12 residues.

The gene calls are TRBV10-3 and TRBJ2-7; 7 positions match TRBD2. CDR1 ENHRY and CDR2 SYGVKD come from the germline V gene. This CDR3 comprises 14 residues. With 2 bases clipped from V and 2 bases from J, the junction kept 3 bases outside the gene matches. The CDR3 protein is CAISEKGLTYEQYF. CDR3 in DNA: TGTGCCATCAGTGAGAAGGGACTAACCTACGAGCAGTACTTC.

The V gene is TRBV29-1, the J gene TRBJ1-2; 10 bases map to TRBD1. Germline V gene data show CDR1 as SQVTM and CDR2 as ANQGSEA. The CDR3 consists of 13 residues. Trimming removed 6 bases from V and 2 bases from J; junction bases left unmatched: 3. The CDR3 coding sequence is TGCAGCGTGGGGACAGGGGTGAACTATGGCTACACCTTC. Translating gives CSVGTGVNYGYTF. The full variable domain, rest sourced from reference TRBV29-1 and TRBJ1-2, is SAVISQKPSRDICQRGTSLTIQCQVDSQVTMMFWYRQQPGQSLTLIATANQGSEATYESGFVIDKFPISRPNLTFSTLTVSNMSPEDSSIYLCSVGTGVNYGYTFGSGTRLTVV.